The next 20 T cell receptor beta chains were all read from a single sample in a study of T cell changes during pregnancy in multiple sclerosis. Method: immunoSEQ multiplex PCR; TCRdb's copy keeps in-frame clones and lacks some. This sample has about 80,000 clones, with about 90% found just once. Specimen: peripheral blood, collected before pregnancy. The receptors derive from a female donor with multiple sclerosis, enrolled in a pregnancy study.

This clone has a single count. The chain combines TRBV12-5 with TRBJ2-7; the match to TRBD2 covers 11 bases. Germline values: CDR1 LGHNT, CDR2 FRNRAP. This CDR3 has 14 amino acids. J lost 0 bases, V lost 9 bases, and 4 bases had no gene match. CDR3 in DNA: TGTGCTAGCAAGACTAGCGGGGCCTCCTACGAGCAGTACTTC. Its protein is CASKTSGASYEQYF.

The genes are TRBV23-1 and TRBJ1-5; D may be TRBD1 (6 bases). TRBV23-1 is an ORF, with its function uncertain. Trimming pared 2 bases from V and 2 bases from J, leaving 13 bases between. This CDR3 spans 16 amino acids. The CDR3 sequence: CASSQPRTVRNQPQHF. The DNA of the CDR3 is TGCGCCAGCAGTCAACCCAGGACAGTTCGCAATCAGCCCCAGCATTTT.

About this clone itself: The germline gene is not matched at one end of the junction; a read error may be the cause. The chain combines TRBV7-7 with TRBJ1-1; perhaps TRBD1 as D (5 bases). The germline gives CDR1 SSHAT, CDR2 FNYEAQ (reference sequence). CDR3 size: 15 residues. This CDR3 reads CASSEIKGGDTEAFF. The CDR3 DNA reads as TGTGCTAGCAGCGAGATAAAAGGAGGGGACACTGAAGCTTTCTTT.

V gene TRBV19 combines with J gene TRBJ1-3; 8 positions agree with TRBD1. The CDR3 totals 17 residues. Germline CDR1 and CDR2: LNHDA and SQIVND (reference sequence). With V trimmed by 4 bases and J by 3 bases, 11 bases remained unmatched. CDR3 nucleotides: TGTGCCAGTAGTACAAATAGGGACAGGATCTATGGAAACACCATATATTTT. Residues: CASSTNRDRIYGNTIYF.

The chain carries TRBV5-1 and TRBJ1-1; TRBD1 aligns across 7 bases. From germline, CDR1 is SGHRS and CDR2 YFSETQ. CDR3 length: 18 residues. Unmatched junction bases numbered 15, after V lost 3 bases and J lost 1 base. The CDR3 spells CASSSFRLQQGKNTEAFF. The CDR3 nucleotides read TGCGCCAGCAGCTCTTTCCGGCTCCAACAGGGGAAGAACACTGAAGCTTTCTTT.

The chain has TRBV29-1 and TRBJ2-2, with D hard to call. The CDR3 is made up of 13 amino acids. Germline V gene sequence: CDR1 SQVTM, CDR2 ANQGSEA. Trimming took 3 bases from V and 1 from J, leaving 6 bases between them. CDR3 sequence reads: CSVDPGNTGELFF. The CDR3 DNA is TGCAGCGTTGACCCCGGGAACACCGGGGAGCTGTTTTTT.

The J gene is TRBJ2-1, the V gene TRBV11-2; tentatively, D is TRBD2 (5 bases). The CDR3 totals 11 residues. Germline CDR1 is SGHAT and CDR2 is FQNNGV. Trimming shortened V by 1 base and J by 14 bases, and 9 bases separated the two germline ends. In DNA, the CDR3 is TGTGCCAGCAGCTTAGGATCTAGCAAGTTCTTC. Its translation is CASSLGSSKFF.

This chain uses TRBV4-1 with TRBJ2-1; 9 nucleotides match TRBD2. Per the germline V gene, CDR1 is MGHRA and CDR2 is YSYEKL. The CDR3 is 16 amino acids. The ends lost 1 base at V and 5 bases at J; junction bases unmatched: 6. The CDR3 bases are TGCGCCAGCAGCCAAGGAGCGGGGGGTCCCGACAATGAGCAGTTCTTC. It codes for CASSQGAGGPDNEQFF.

This chain connects TRBV29-1 to TRBJ2-1; 8 bases align to TRBD1. From germline, CDR1 is SQVTM and CDR2 ANQGSEA. The CDR3 is 12 residues long. Trimming at V came to 6 bases and at J to 9 bases, leaving 7 bases not matched to a gene. DNA of the CDR3: TGCAGCGTCGAACAGGGGGTAGGTGAGCAGTTCTTC. Translation: CSVEQGVGEQFF.

This chain joins TRBV5-4 and TRBJ2-1; 7 bases match TRBD1. Germline V gene lookup returns CDR1 SGHNT and CDR2 YYREEE (reference sequence). This CDR3 region has 13 residues. V shed 7 bases, J shed 7 bases, and the junction held 8 bases outside the gene matches. DNA for the CDR3: TGTGCCAGCCTCATCAGGGGGAAGAATGAGCAGTTCTTC. It is translated as CASLIRGKNEQFF.

V is TRBV4-1 and J is TRBJ1-1; the D is unclear. The CDR3 is made up of 15 amino acids. V was shortened by 1 base and J by 4 bases, with 13 bases between the two germline ends. Germline V gene data show CDR1 as MGHRA and CDR2 as YSYEKL. The CDR3 DNA follows: TGCGCCAGCAGCCAAGCATACTTACAGAGCACTGAAGCTTTCTTT. It is translated as CASSQAYLQSTEAFF.

The rearrangement uses TRBV19 and TRBJ1-2; 7 bases align to TRBD1. The CDR3 contains 13 residues. Unmatched junction bases numbered 9, after V lost 1 base and J lost 13 bases. From germline, CDR1 is LNHDA and CDR2 SQIVND (reference sequence). CDR3 sequence reads: CASSIARQGTGTF. The CDR3 DNA reads TGTGCCAGTAGTATAGCCCGACAGGGAACGGGCACCTTC.

The chain carries TRBV15 and TRBJ2-6; 8 bases are shared with TRBD2. The CDR3 covers 19 residues. J lost 0 bases, V lost 0 bases, and 7 bases had no gene match. From germline, CDR1 is LNHNV and CDR2 YYDKDF (reference sequence). CDR3 amino acids: CATSRDGHGRGSGANVLTF. CDR3 in DNA: TGTGCCACCAGCAGAGATGGGCACGGGAGGGGCTCTGGGGCCAACGTCCTGACTTTC. The entire variable domain, with the rest obtained from reference TRBV15 and TRBJ2-6, is as follows: DAMVIQNPRYQVTQFGKPVTLSCSQTLNHNVMYWYQQKSSQAPKLLFHYYDKDFNNEADTPDNFQSRRPNTSFCFLDIRSPGLGDTAMYLCATSRDGHGRGSGANVLTFGAGSRLTVL.

This sequence joins TRBV14 and TRBJ1-2; 12 bases are a match to TRBD1. The J segment lost 8 bases and the V segment lost 4 bases, leaving 5 bases of the junction unmatched. This CDR3 is 14 amino acids long. Germline V gene lookup returns CDR1 SGHDN and CDR2 FVKESK. CDR3 nucleotides: TGTGCCAGCAGCCCCGGGACAGGGGGCACCGGCTACACCTTC. Protein: CASSPGTGGTGYTF.

The V gene is TRBV5-4, the J gene TRBJ2-6; 10 bases map to TRBD2. The ends lost 4 bases at V and 2 bases at J; junction bases unmatched: 12. This CDR3 comprises 19 residues. In germline, CDR1 is SGHNT, CDR2 YYREEE (reference sequence). The CDR3 DNA is TGTGCCAGCAGCCCGGGGGCGAGCGGGGGGGCTGCTGGGGCCAACGTCCTGACTTTC. Translation gives CASSPGASGGAAGANVLTF.

The chain combines TRBV6-1 with TRBJ2-7; D is possibly TRBD2 (5 bases). The CDR3 totals 15 residues. V was shortened by 7 bases and J by 3 bases, with 19 bases between the two germline ends. The germline CDR1 and CDR2 sequences are MNHNS and SASEGT. The DNA of the CDR3 is TGTGCCAGCAACCTGGGAGACACTGGATACTACGAGCAGTACTTC. It specifies CASNLGDTGYYEQYF.

The chain employs TRBV2 and TRBJ1-3; D may be TRBD1 (6 bases). The CDR3 sequence is 18 residues long. The germline V and J ends were trimmed by 6 bases and 0 bases, with 21 bases remaining between them. CDR1 and CDR2 from the germline V gene are SNHLY and FYNNEI. CDR3 sequence reads: CASRHDSSQGISGNTIYF. The DNA of the CDR3 is TGTGCCAGCAGACACGATTCCTCACAGGGCATCTCTGGAAACACCATATATTTT.

The V call is TRBV13, the J call TRBJ1-2; TRBD1 matches 10 bases. Germline trimming cut 0 bases from V and 3 bases from J; bases unmatched to any gene: 1. The CDR3 contains 15 residues. Germline V lookup: CDR1 PRHDT, CDR2 FYEKMQ (reference sequence). For the CDR3, the DNA is TGTGCCAGCAGCTTAGGGGGACAGGGGTACTATGGCTACACCTTC. It specifies CASSLGGQGYYGYTF.

The rearrangement links TRBV6-4 to TRBJ2-2; possibly TRBD1 for D (5 bases). V was pared by 4 bases and J by 1 base, with 10 bases between. In germline, CDR1 is MRHNA, CDR2 SNTAGT. The CDR3 is 15 amino acids. This CDR3 is CASSADSGNTGELFF. The CDR3 nucleotides read TGTGCCAGCAGTGCTGACAGTGGGAACACCGGGGAGCTGTTTTTT.

The chain uses TRBV6-5 and TRBJ2-3; D is undetermined. Germline CDR1 and CDR2: MNHEY and SVGAGI. This CDR3 is 14 amino acids long. V was shortened by 5 bases and J by 2 bases, with 11 bases between the two germline ends. CDR3 loop: CASSPRVSTDTQYF. Written as DNA, the CDR3 is TGTGCCAGCAGTCCCCGGGTCTCCACAGATACGCAGTATTTT.